These T cell receptor beta chains were read from a single sample in a study of blood T cell repertoires in COVID-19. Data came from immunoSEQ multiplex PCR; TCRdb stores just in-frame clones and leaves some out. The profile shows 90,000 to 95,000 clones, around 88% of them singletons. Sample: peripheral blood. These receptors were collected from a woman aged 65 to 85 with acute or convalescent COVID-19. Each CDR3 is given without its conserved first and last residue. The order of the fields is V gene, J gene, D gene, CDR3 protein. D genes are given only for firm matches.

TRBV6-5,TRBJ1-3,TRBD1,ASSRDSNRGNTIY
TRBV6-1,TRBJ2-7,TRBD1,ASSEWTGGTLYEQY
TRBV7-2,TRBJ1-3,.,ASSLGLGRAGNTIY
TRBV5-1,TRBJ2-1,.,ASSLAGARDEQF
TRBV7-9,TRBJ2-1,TRBD1,ASGSPGQGPSGQF
TRBV12-3/TRBV12-4,TRBJ2-3,.,ASSRDRDTQY
TRBV24-1,TRBJ2-1,TRBD2,ATSDKTSGGYNEQF
TRBV19,TRBJ1-5,TRBD1,ASRKAGQGLIDWNQPQH
TRBV6-5,TRBJ2-5,.,ASRQTAQETQY
TRBV6-6,TRBJ1-2,TRBD1,ASSPPGQGGGYT
TRBV29-1,TRBJ2-3,.,SVEDRRRTSTDTQY
TRBV27,TRBJ1-1,.,ASSPGQGGTEAF
TRBV4-2,TRBJ1-2,.,ASSQDEAKGDGYT
TRBV10-2,TRBJ2-4,TRBD1,ASNPTGKNIQY
TRBV2,TRBJ2-6,.,ASSRGGSGANVLT
TRBV29-1,TRBJ1-2,TRBD1,SVEDYRTGTGGYT
TRBV5-6,TRBJ2-3,.,ASSLRDTQY
TRBV27,TRBJ2-3,.,ASTLAGTDTQY
TRBV6-6,TRBJ1-6,.,ASRKTANSPLH
TRBV27,TRBJ2-6,TRBD1,ASSPRTGNSGANVLT
TRBV11-2,TRBJ2-1,.,ASSFQRVTPYNEQF
TRBV19,TRBJ2-7,.,ARAAEAPYEQY
TRBV18,TRBJ2-1,.,ASSRLGGGYNEQF
TRBV25-1,TRBJ1-6,.,ASSGGSNSPLH
TRBV7-9,TRBJ2-2,TRBD2,ASSSDSGRRDTGELF
TRBV6-5,TRBJ2-2,.,ASSFRAGELF
TRBV11-2,TRBJ2-1,TRBD2,ASSLVGGGPYNEQF
TRBV5-1,TRBJ2-7,.,ASTKVGQSYEQY
TRBV14,TRBJ2-3,.,ASSQVGTHTDTQY
TRBV5-1,TRBJ1-6,.,ASSLGSGSGSPLH
TRBV15,TRBJ2-3,TRBD2,ATSKPSSGGGSDTQY
TRBV18,TRBJ2-5,.,ASSPVRETQY
TRBV5-1,TRBJ1-3,.,ASSFDRDPFEDTIY
TRBV6-5,TRBJ2-2,TRBD1,ASRLGTGDTGELF
TRBV5-1,TRBJ1-4,.,ASRSYPEGVSATNEKLF
TRBV12-3/TRBV12-4,TRBJ1-2,TRBD1,ASKPDRVFGYT
TRBV3-1/TRBV3-2,TRBJ2-5,TRBD1,ASSAGQGAETQY
TRBV2,TRBJ1-6,.,ASRTTASSYNSPLH
TRBV18,TRBJ2-3,.,ASSPRSFSTDTQY
TRBV30,TRBJ2-2,.,AWNGGYGADGVAGELF
TRBV5-6,TRBJ2-5,TRBD1,ASSADRGIETQY
TRBV6-2/TRBV6-3,TRBJ2-7,.,ASSSGWSSYEQY
TRBV3-1/TRBV3-2,TRBJ2-1,TRBD2,ASSQVPSGRREQF
TRBV19,TRBJ1-5,TRBD1,ASRTGFQPQH
TRBV27,TRBJ2-7,TRBD1,ASRRTGSFYEQY
TRBV11-3,TRBJ2-7,.,ASSLGGGFYEQY
TRBV6-6,TRBJ2-2,.,ASSARDYGAGELF
TRBV10-3,TRBJ2-4,.,AIRDSLAKNIQY
TRBV11-1,TRBJ2-1,.,ASSLSHGGARSF
TRBV27,TRBJ2-3,TRBD2,ASSRSRGLAATDTQY
TRBV28,TRBJ2-1,TRBD2,ASSLLTSGRGWYNEQF
TRBV2,TRBJ1-2,.,ASSDGRGNYGYT
TRBV11-3,TRBJ1-1,.,ASSSTPDSLESKGDTEAF
TRBV7-8,TRBJ2-5,.,ASSYLDSQETQY
TRBV4-1,TRBJ2-3,TRBD2,ASSLQILGGRGDTQY
TRBV19,TRBJ2-5,.,ASSIAEGPGETQY
TRBV27,TRBJ1-1,.,ATKSRDEAF
TRBV24-1,TRBJ1-4,.,ATSAGTGFTTNEKLF
TRBV5-1,TRBJ1-6,TRBD1,ASSRAGTGDSPLH